The clone carrying this T cell receptor (beta chain) occurred a few times. What it recognizes is unknown. These data are taken from a study of spatial heterogeneity in lung cancer. Regarding the study as a whole: Mutation counts in tumors were tracked by counts of expanded intratumoral alpha and beta TCRs.

As for time point: sample taken at primary tumor resection. Donation came from some 73 patients with untreated early-stage non-small cell lung cancer. Tumor, nontumor lung or frozen PBMC supplied whole RNA, sequenced without sorting. J was trimmed by 1 base and V by 6 bases; bases with no gene match: 4. The germline V gene has CDR1 MDHEN and CDR2 SYDVKM. This CDR3 spans 16 amino acids. MiXCR, run by TCRdb on the 5' RACE reads, gives a single entry per CDR3 protein. The sample holds approximately 11,000 distinct CDR3 sequences, around 10% seen once. This clonotype was sampled from a female donor with early-stage non-small cell lung cancer. Here the sequenced sample was lung tumor tissue, taken at surgery. The chain is built from TRBV28 and TRBJ2-6; TRBD1 matches 9 bases. CDR3 residues: CASRAGQGSGANVLTF. In DNA form, the CDR3 reads TGTGCCAGCAGGGCGGGACAGGGATCTGGGGCCAACGTCCTGACTTTC.